This TCR beta chain was retrieved from a study of post-analysis software for immune sequencing data (dated by TCRdb to between 2014 and 2017). For context, the study as a whole: The recorded disease courses included relapsing-remitting, secondary progressive and progressive-relapsing multiple sclerosis, and some patients had no subtype annotation. A subset of samples was prepared in parallel using single-end sample barcoding, then pooled and co-amplified after Illumina adapter ligation. Patient repertoires were compared against 11 previously published healthy control repertoires from donors aged 6 to 25 years. The paper's findings and limits, for the study overall: Strong co-clustering of samples prepared in the same batch was shown by direct clustering with F measure, prompting a batch-effect correction. Multiple sclerosis patients had significantly lower normalized Chao1 diversity than controls, a result that suggests substantial peripheral T-cell clonal expansion. The multiple sclerosis patient group was slightly younger than the control group.

The method was PCR. The listed sequencing device is Illumina HiSeq 2500. To reduce PCR and sequencing biases, unique molecular identifiers were incorporated into the TCR beta cDNA libraries. Around 500,000 cDNA molecules were obtained for every 1 to 10 million input T cells, so each molecule roughly corresponded to one T cell. The same protocol used for the earlier healthy control dataset was applied to prepare and sequence the patient libraries. Samples belonging to the same batch were prepared together, multiplexed and sequenced on a shared HiSeq lane. The study's processing was this. MIGEC handled the raw barcoded reads, throwing out single-read molecular identifier groups before consensus assembly and CDR3 extraction. Clonotype tables were post-analysed with VDJtools, and diversity was normalized by down-sampling all datasets to the smallest sample size. Repertoire overlap clustering matched CDR3 amino acid but not nucleotide sequences to correct batch-related cross-sample contamination. In-frame beta chains were kept once TCRdb had trimmed the public reads at Q25 with fastp and called clones with MiXCR. Each CDR3 protein appears once, grouped with its most common genes and DNA. It is TCRdb's table, rather than the study itself, that gives the V and J calls and clone size. Recorded for this sample are over 150,000 distinct CDR3 sequences; around 28% of them occurred a single time. The biggest ten clones account for about 1.4% of the sample.

In this sample, this clonotype turned up many times. What this receptor recognizes is not known. One base away there is no much larger clone; base qualities are not given. To demonstrate the VDJtools post-analysis software, the study profiled TCR beta repertoires from the peripheral blood of around 13 young patients with multiple sclerosis. The multiple sclerosis patients were children and adolescents between roughly 6 and 16 years of age. Sequenced sample: blood. The TCR comes from a girl aged 10 to 17 with multiple sclerosis.

The CDR3 protein sequence reads: CASRAPWYEQYF. The DNA sequence is given as TGTGCCAGCAGGGCCCCTTGGTACGAGCAGTACTTC. The chain is made from TRBV28 and TRBJ2-7; confidence is insufficient to name the D gene. From its cysteine to its phenylalanine, the CDR3 spans 12 amino acids. Only the CDR3 portion is preserved as DNA: 36 bases, with reading frame beginning at the first base. Cut back by 6 bases and 4 bases, the V and J ends lie 10 bases apart. CDR1 and CDR2, looked up from the germline V gene, are MDHEN and SYDVKM. With the portions outside the CDR3 filled from the reference TRBV28 and TRBJ2-7 genes, the complete variable region becomes DVKVTQSSRYLVKRTGEKVFLECVQDMDHENMFWYRQDPGLGLRLIYFSYDVKMKEKGDIPEGYSVSREKKERFSLILESASTNQTSMYLCASRAPWYEQYFGPGTRLTVT.